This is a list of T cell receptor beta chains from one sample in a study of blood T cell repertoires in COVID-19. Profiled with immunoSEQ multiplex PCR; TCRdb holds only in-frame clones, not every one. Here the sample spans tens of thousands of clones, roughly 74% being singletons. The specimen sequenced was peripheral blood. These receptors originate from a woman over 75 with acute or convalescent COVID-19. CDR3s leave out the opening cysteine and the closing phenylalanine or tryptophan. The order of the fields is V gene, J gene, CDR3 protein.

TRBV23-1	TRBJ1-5	ASSYSTSGRNIACPNQPQH
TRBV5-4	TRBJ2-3	ASSLQGGDTQY
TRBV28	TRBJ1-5	ASSGWTGKGQPQH
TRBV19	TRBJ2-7	ASSIGQDITYEQY
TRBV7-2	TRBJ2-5	ASSFGLLETQY
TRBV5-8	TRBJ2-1	ASSLGDRIHNEQF
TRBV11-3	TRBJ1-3	ASSFSGFSGNTIY
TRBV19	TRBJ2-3	ASTSGVLWRRSYTDTQY
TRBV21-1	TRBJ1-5	ASSKGARGVLRGEVSDQPQH
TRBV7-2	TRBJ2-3	ASSPRLAGASTDTQY
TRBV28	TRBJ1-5	ASSLWSLRARQPQH
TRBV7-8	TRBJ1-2	ASTKRTGTGTDYGYT
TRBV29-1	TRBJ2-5	SGRQETQY
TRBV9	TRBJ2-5	ASSASGGQETQY
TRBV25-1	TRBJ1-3	ASGTGWENTIY
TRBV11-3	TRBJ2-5	ASSPRNGSETQY
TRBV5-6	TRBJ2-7	ASSTTVRYLEQY
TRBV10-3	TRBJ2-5	AISESLPQETQY
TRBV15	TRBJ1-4	ATSRAFTTRRGEKLF
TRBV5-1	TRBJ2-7	ASSIWDRGREQY
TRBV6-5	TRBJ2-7	ASSYTRQGAQHEQY
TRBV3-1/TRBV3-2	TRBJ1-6	ASSQADRESPLH
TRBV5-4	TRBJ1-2	ASSLTGQPYGYT
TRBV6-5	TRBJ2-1	ASSYGTSGGPGEQF
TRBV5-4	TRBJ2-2	ASSATGTGPQRTGELF
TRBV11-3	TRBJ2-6	ASSTHRGGPSGANVLT
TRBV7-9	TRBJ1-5	ASSLAQTDGQPQH
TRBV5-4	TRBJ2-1	ASSSRDYYNEQF
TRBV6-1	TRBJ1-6	ASSDNRDRVPLH
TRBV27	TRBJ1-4	ASSLAGGEKLF
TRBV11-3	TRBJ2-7	ASSLESSGSHVIYEQY
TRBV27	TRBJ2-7	ASALTLSGSFRYEQY
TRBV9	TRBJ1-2	ASSASRDSYNYGYT
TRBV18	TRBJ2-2	ASSPPWAAFATGELF
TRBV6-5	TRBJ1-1	ASSYYGENTEAF
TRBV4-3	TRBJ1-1	ASSPLLGQQNTEAF
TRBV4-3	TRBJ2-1	ASRDTNNEQF
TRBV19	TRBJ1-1	ASSQPDLRRAF
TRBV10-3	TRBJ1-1	AISPGQALNTEAF
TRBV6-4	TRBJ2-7	ASSSEGGYEQY
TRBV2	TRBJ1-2	ASRSGQGGNYGYT
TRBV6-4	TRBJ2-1	ASSDSYTYNEQF
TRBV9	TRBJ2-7	ASSAGQSFYEQY
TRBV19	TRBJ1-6	ASSPMRGNSPLH
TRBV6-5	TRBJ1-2	ASSFDRAAGGYT
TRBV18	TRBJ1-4	ASSPRQGSTNEKLF